The rows below give T cell receptor beta chains drawn from one sample of a study of blood T cell repertoires in COVID-19. The method was immunoSEQ multiplex PCR; TCRdb's version includes in-frame clones alone and lacks a portion of them. Seen here are 28,000 or so clones, 80% to 95% observed once, and the top ten hold 2.1%. Material for sequencing was peripheral blood. Receptors were obtained from a human donor in a cohort sampled during active COVID-19. Each CDR3 is given with its conserved first and last residue. A D gene is named only where the DNA matches it firmly. Size is stated for part of the rows, as once, few or many counts, or as a class when the clone is expanded.

CASSGTSSPLHF | TGTGCCAGCAGTGGGACTAGTTCACCCCTCCACTTT | TRBJ1-6 | - | - | TRBV12-3/TRBV12-4
CASSPQKQIPNQPQHF | TGTGCCAGTAGTCCCCAGAAACAGATTCCCAATCAGCCCCAGCATTTT | TRBJ1-5 | - | - | TRBV19
CASSFGTGKGGYTF | TGTGCCAGCAGTTTTGGGACAGGGAAGGGTGGCTACACCTTC | TRBJ1-2 | few | TRBD1 | TRBV6-5
CASSKTSGDNEQFF | TGTGCCAGCAGCAAGACTAGCGGGGACAATGAGCAGTTCTTC | TRBJ2-1 | - | TRBD2 | TRBV7-9
CASSFKTEPYYGYTF | TGTGCCAGCAGCTTCAAGACAGAGCCCTACTATGGCTACACCTTC | TRBJ1-2 | - | - | TRBV7-2
CASSERLAGPGLGQETQYF | TGCGCCAGCAGTGAACGGCTCGCGGGGCCGGGGCTCGGCCAAGAGACCCAGTACTTC | TRBJ2-5 | - | - | TRBV4-1
CASSPYGQGSYEQYF | TGTGCCAGCAGCCCGTATGGACAGGGAAGCTACGAGCAGTACTTC | TRBJ2-7 | - | TRBD1 | TRBV11-1
CAWRMGQGRNIQYF | TGTGCCTGGAGAATGGGACAGGGCCGTAACATTCAGTACTTC | TRBJ2-4 | - | TRBD1 | TRBV30
CASSPGTSTYEQYF | TGTGCCAGCAGCCCGGGGACTAGTACCTACGAGCAGTACTTC | TRBJ2-7 | - | TRBD2 | TRBV7-2
CASSLAGTGNNEQFF | TGTGCCAGCAGCTTGGCCGGGACAGGTAACAATGAGCAGTTCTTC | TRBJ2-1 | - | TRBD1 | TRBV5-4
CASSPDRVEKLFF | TGTGCCAGCAGTCCCGATCGGGTTGAAAAACTGTTTTTT | TRBJ1-4 | once | - | TRBV6-6
CASSSGLTGVGTGELFF | TGTGCCAGCAGCTCTGGCCTGACAGGGGTGGGCACCGGGGAGCTGTTTTTT | TRBJ2-2 | - | TRBD1 | TRBV7-3
CASSPPGQGSGYTF | TGTGCCAGCTCACCCCCGGGACAGGGTTCGGGCTACACCTTC | TRBJ1-2 | - | TRBD1 | TRBV18
CASSLEGDTDTQYF | TGTGCCAGCAGCTTAGAGGGCGACACAGATACGCAGTATTTT | TRBJ2-3 | - | - | TRBV11-3
CASSSRTYNEQFF | TGCGCCAGCTCTAGCCGAACCTACAATGAGCAGTTCTTC | TRBJ2-1 | - | - | TRBV5-1
CASSVGRHQESTQYF | TGTGCCAGCAGCGTTGGGAGACACCAAGAGTCGACCCAGTACTTC | TRBJ2-5 | - | - | TRBV9
CASSGGTSSTDTQYF | TGTGCCAGCTCCGGGGGGACTAGCAGCACAGATACGCAGTATTTT | TRBJ2-3 | - | TRBD2 | TRBV2
CAIKRTGDVGELFF | TGTGCCATCAAACGGACAGGGGATGTGGGGGAGCTGTTTTTT | TRBJ2-2 | - | TRBD1 | TRBV10-3
CASSLKLQVNYGYTF | TGCGCCAGCAGCTTGAAGCTTCAGGTAAACTATGGCTACACCTTC | TRBJ1-2 | - | - | TRBV5-1
CALTRGGTGNIQYF | TGTGCTCTTACACGGGGCGGAACAGGGAACATTCAGTACTTC | TRBJ2-4 | once | - | TRBV30
CASSLGTGGRETQYF | TGCGCCAGCAGCTTGGGGACGGGAGGGCGAGAGACCCAGTACTTC | TRBJ2-5 | once | TRBD2 | TRBV5-1
CASSPVSGSGATNEQFF | TGTGCCAGCAGCCCCGTAAGTGGTAGCGGAGCCACTAATGAGCAGTTCTTC | TRBJ2-1 | - | - | TRBV3-1/TRBV3-2
CASSSTGGGGNTIYF | TGTGCCAGCAGCTCTACAGGGGGAGGTGGAAACACCATATATTTT | TRBJ1-3 | - | TRBD1 | TRBV7-3
CASSLGLQNTGELFF | TGTGCCAGCAGCCTGGGACTACAGAACACCGGGGAGCTGTTTTTT | TRBJ2-2 | once | TRBD2 | TRBV4-2
CASSIDLPGTANGAYEQYF | TGTGCCAGTAGTATAGATCTCCCCGGGACAGCCAATGGGGCCTACGAGCAGTACTTC | TRBJ2-7 | - | TRBD1 | TRBV19
CASRQGLNSGNTIYF | TGTGCCAGCAGGCAAGGACTGAACTCTGGAAACACCATATATTTT | TRBJ1-3 | - | - | TRBV2
CSVGANPGDGYTF | TGCAGCGTTGGGGCAAATCCGGGGGACGGCTACACCTTC | TRBJ1-2 | - | - | TRBV29-1